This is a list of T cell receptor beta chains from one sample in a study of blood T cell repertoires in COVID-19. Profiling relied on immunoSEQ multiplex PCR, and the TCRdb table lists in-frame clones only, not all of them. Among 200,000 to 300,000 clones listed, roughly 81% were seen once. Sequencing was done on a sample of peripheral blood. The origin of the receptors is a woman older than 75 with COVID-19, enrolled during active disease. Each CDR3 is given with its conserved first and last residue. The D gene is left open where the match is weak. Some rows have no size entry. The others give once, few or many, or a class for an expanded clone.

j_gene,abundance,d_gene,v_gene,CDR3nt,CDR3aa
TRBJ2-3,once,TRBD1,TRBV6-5,TGTGCCAGCAGTTTACAGGGGGGATATACGCAGTATTTT,CASSLQGGYTQYF
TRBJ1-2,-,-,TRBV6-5,TGTGCCAGCAGTACGCCGAGACAGACCTATGGCTACACCTTC,CASSTPRQTYGYTF
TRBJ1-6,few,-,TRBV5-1,TGCGCCAGCAGCTTGACAGGCCCCAGTTCACCCCTCCACTTT,CASSLTGPSSPLHF
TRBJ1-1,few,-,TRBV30,TGTGCCTGGACCGCCGGCAGGGGAGCTCGGGGAGGGTTCTTT,CAWTAGRGARGGFF
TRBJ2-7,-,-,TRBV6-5,TGTGCCAGCAGATCGCGACAGGTCCCCTACGAGCAGTACTTC,CASRSRQVPYEQYF
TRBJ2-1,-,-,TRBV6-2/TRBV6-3,TGTGCCAGCAGTTACCTCGGGGTATACAATGAGCAGTTCTTC,CASSYLGVYNEQFF
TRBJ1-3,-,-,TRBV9,TGTGCCAGCAGCGTTCGGGACAAACTGGGCACCATATATTTT,CASSVRDKLGTIYF
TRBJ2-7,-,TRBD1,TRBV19,TGTGCCAGTAGTATTCGGACAGGGGGCGCCTACGAGCAGTACTTC,CASSIRTGGAYEQYF
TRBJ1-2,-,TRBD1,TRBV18,TGTGCCAGCTCACCAAGCCGCCAGGGGGAAGTTGCGGGGGGCTACACCTTC,CASSPSRQGEVAGGYTF
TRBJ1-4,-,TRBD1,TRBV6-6,TGTGCCAGCAGTTACAGGGGGCTGTCTCATGAAAAACTGTTTTTT,CASSYRGLSHEKLFF
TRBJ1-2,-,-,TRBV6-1,TGTGCCAGCAGTGATAGCGCGTTTAACCCCTCGCGGCCCTTCTATGGCTACACCTTC,CASSDSAFNPSRPFYGYTF
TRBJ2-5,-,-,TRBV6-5,TGTGCCAGCAGTTACTCGGAGGGTACGGGGCAAGAGACCCAGTACTTC,CASSYSEGTGQETQYF
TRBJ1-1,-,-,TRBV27,TGTGCCAGCAGTTTAATCCCAAAGGGGACTGAAGCTTTCTTT,CASSLIPKGTEAFF
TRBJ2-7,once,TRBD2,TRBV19,TGTGCCAGTACCATAGGCCTAGCGGGAGGGCCCCACGAGCAGTACTTC,CASTIGLAGGPHEQYF
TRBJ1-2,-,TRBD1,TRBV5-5,TGTGCCAGCAGCCTAAGCAGGGGGCAGCGGGATGGCTACACCTTC,CASSLSRGQRDGYTF
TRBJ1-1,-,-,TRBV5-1,TGCGCCAGCAGCAAGACAGTTCCTTCGGTCAACACTGAAGCTTTCTTT,CASSKTVPSVNTEAFF
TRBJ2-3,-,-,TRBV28,TGTGCCAGCAGTTTATGGGCGGGAAGGTCAGATACGCAGTATTTT,CASSLWAGRSDTQYF
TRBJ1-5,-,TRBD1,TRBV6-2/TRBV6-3,TGTGCCAGCAGTTACCCGGGACAGGGCAATCAGCCCCAGCATTTT,CASSYPGQGNQPQHF
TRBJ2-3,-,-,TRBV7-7,TGTGCAGCCTTAAATCACCCGCCGACAGATACGCAGTATTTT,CAALNHPPTDTQYF
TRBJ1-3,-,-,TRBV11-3,TGTGCCAGCAGCTCAGGACACCCTGGAAACACCATATATTTT,CASSSGHPGNTIYF
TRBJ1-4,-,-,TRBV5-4,TGTGCCAGCAGCCTCGGGGGGTCAACTAATGAAAAACTGTTTTTT,CASSLGGSTNEKLFF
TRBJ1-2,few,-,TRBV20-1,TGCAGTGCTGGCCGACTTTATGGCTACACCTTC,CSAGRLYGYTF
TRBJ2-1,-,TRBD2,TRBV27,TGTGCCAGCAGTCTCCAACCCAAGACTAGCGGGAGGGTCAATGAGCAGTTCTTC,CASSLQPKTSGRVNEQFF
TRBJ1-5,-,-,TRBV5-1,TGCGCCAGCAGTTATGAGAGCAATCAGCCCCAGCATTTT,CASSYESNQPQHF
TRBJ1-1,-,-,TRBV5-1,TGCGCCAGCAGCTTGGCCGGTCCTGAAGCTTTCTTT,CASSLAGPEAFF
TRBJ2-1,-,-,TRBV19,TGTGCCAGTAGTATACGCCCACAGGGAATTGGCTACAATGAGCAGTTCTTC,CASSIRPQGIGYNEQFF
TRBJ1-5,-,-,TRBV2,TGTGCCAGCAGTCTTGGGCGGGGCAATCAGCCCCAGCATTTT,CASSLGRGNQPQHF
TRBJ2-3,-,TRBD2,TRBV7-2,TGTGCCAGCAGCGCCCGACTAGCGCTAAACACAGATACGCAGTATTTT,CASSARLALNTDTQYF